This T cell receptor (beta chain) stems from a study of blood T cells in healthy people across ages. General observations from the study: Roughly linear age-related decline in beta diversity appeared, significant by age 40.

A remark on this clonotype: Antigen unknown.

The use of a sample-barcoded 5' primer and a J-beta primer mix characterized a second PCR of roughly 6 to 11 cycles. A template-switch adaptor with 12 random nucleotides tagged each cDNA molecule. A minimum of 3 million CDR3-containing paired-end reads was obtained for each sample. Each CDR3 protein is one row after TCRdb ran MiXCR on the 5' RACE reads. Of some 860,000 distinct CDR3 sequences listed, around three fifths are singletons. CDR3 length: 14 amino acids. The V gene's germline CDR1 is MNHNS and CDR2 SASEGT. Deletions cut 2 bases from V and 6 bases from J, with 14 bases between. This sequence joins TRBV6-1 and TRBJ2-7; D might be TRBD2 (5 bases). Sequenced material: blood. The source of this sequence is a man aged 40-49 years in good health. CDR3: CASSEHSAGAEQYF. The CDR3 DNA reads as TGTGCCAGCAGTGAACATAGCGCCGGCGCCGAGCAGTACTTC.